Below are 30 T cell receptor beta chains sequenced from a single sample in a study of T cells after yellow fever vaccination. TCRdb re-called the 5' RACE reads with MiXCR, one entry per CDR3 protein. The repertoire holds about 630,000 distinct CDR3 sequences, 10% to 15% seen once, with 14% to 15% in the top ten. The source was PBMCs, collected on the day of the yellow fever booster vaccination. These TCRs come from a man aged 30 to 45 who received the YFV17D yellow fever vaccine.

This clonotype appeared a few times. This chain links TRBV7-2 with TRBJ2-1, with D possibly matching TRBD2 (6 bases). The germline V and J ends were trimmed by 5 bases and 1 base, with 15 bases remaining between them. The CDR3 totals 16 residues. Germline lookup yields CDR1 SGHTA and CDR2 FQGNSA. The CDR3 is CASSPRGTYSYNEQFF. CDR3 nucleotides: TGTGCCAGCAGCCCCAGAGGGACTTATTCCTACAATGAGCAGTTCTTC.

V gene TRBV5-1 combines with J gene TRBJ2-4, with 10 bases identical to TRBD2. The CDR3 runs 16 residues. Germline V gives CDR1 SGHRS, CDR2 YFSETQ. V lost 0 bases to trimming and J lost 6 bases; unmatched junction nucleotides: 6. CDR3 nucleotide sequence: TGCGCCAGCAGCTTGGCCGAACTAGCGGGGATAAACATTCAGTACTTC. Translation gives CASSLAELAGINIQYF.

This clonotype was detected only a few times. The chain employs TRBV7-2 and TRBJ2-1, with D tentatively TRBD2 (6 bases). This CDR3 is built from 16 residues. V shed 5 bases and J shed 7 bases, with 21 bases lying between them. CDR1 is SGHTA and CDR2 is FQGNSA in the germline V gene. CDR3 DNA sequence: TGTGCCAGCAGCCAACACCAAGCGGGCTCGGGGAATGAGCAGTTCTTC. Residues: CASSQHQAGSGNEQFF.

The V and J genes are TRBV12-3 or TRBV12-4 and TRBJ2-2; the D is unclear. This CDR3 has 14 amino acids. Trimming pared 5 bases from V and 6 bases from J, leaving 13 bases between. The CDR3 coding sequence is TGTGCCAGCAGTGCTCTGGGTGGAGCCGGGGAGCTGTTTTTT. Translation: CASSALGGAGELFF.

This clonotype came up once. With a much larger clone just one base away, this may be a read error. This chain uses TRBV7-7 with TRBJ2-5; D ambiguous. The germline CDR1 and CDR2 sequences are SSHAT and FNYEAQ (reference sequence). This CDR3 spans 15 amino acids. CDR3 DNA: TGTGCTAGCAGCTTATCCGGCACATACCAAGAGAACCAGTACTTC. It specifies CASSLSGTYQENQYF.

This clonotype was observed a few times. The chain couples TRBV5-1 to TRBJ1-2, with D unclear. Looked up from germline, CDR1 is SGHRS and CDR2 is YFSETQ. V dropped 2 bases and J dropped 5 bases, with 13 bases sitting between them. The length of the CDR3 is 14 residues. The CDR3 DNA follows: TGCGCCAGCAGCTTAGAAGCCAGGACGTATGGCTACACCTTC. It translates to CASSLEARTYGYTF.

This chain uses TRBV7-2 with TRBJ2-7, with 10 bases aligning to TRBD2. The V and J ends lost 8 bases and 4 bases, in that order; junction bases with no gene match: 5. Germline V CDR1 and CDR2: SGHTA, FQGNSA. The CDR3 sequence is 13 residues long. The CDR3 loop is CASSSGSYYEQYF. The DNA for the CDR3 is TGTGCCAGCTCTAGCGGGAGTTATTACGAGCAGTACTTC.

This chain links TRBV20-1 with TRBJ2-5, with a possible D match to TRBD1 (5 bases). The germline V and J ends were trimmed by 3 bases and 6 bases, with 14 bases remaining between them. Germline CDR1 is DFQATT and CDR2 is SNEGSKA (reference sequence). The CDR3 extends over 13 amino acids. The CDR3 DNA reads TGCAGTGCTAGGTTTCAGGGCGGACAGACCCAGTACTTC. It is translated as CSARFQGGQTQYF.

Only a few counts were recorded for this clonotype. The chain recombines TRBV7-8 with TRBJ2-1, with D perhaps matching TRBD2 (6 bases). The CDR3 runs 14 residues. The V and J ends lost 3 bases and 2 bases respectively, with 8 bases between them. In germline, CDR1 is SGHVS, CDR2 FQNEAQ. CDR3 bases: TGTGCCAGCAGCTTGGGACTTACCTACAATGAGCAGTTCTTC. Its protein product is CASSLGLTYNEQFF.

The V call is TRBV30, the J call TRBJ1-1; TRBD1 matches at 10 bases. This CDR3 contains 15 residues. CDR1 and CDR2 (germline): GTSNPN, SVGIG (reference sequence). V lost 2 bases and J lost 0; bases outside the gene matches: 3. CDR3 region: CAWSRQGAMNTEAFF. The CDR3 region has the DNA TGTGCCTGGAGTAGACAGGGGGCAATGAACACTGAAGCTTTCTTT.

Many counts were recorded for this clonotype. The V call is TRBV7-2, the J call TRBJ2-1; D is undetermined. The germline CDR1 and CDR2 sequences are SGHTA and FQGNSA. The CDR3 has 15 residues. Trimming pared 6 bases from V and 2 bases from J, leaving 14 bases between. Here the CDR3 DNA reads TGTGCCAGCAGGGTGGATGCTTCCCCCTACAATGAGCAGTTCTTC. This codes for CASRVDASPYNEQFF.

The table lists this clonotype with a few counts. The rearrangement uses TRBV7-8 and TRBJ2-7; D possibly corresponds to TRBD1 (6 bases). This CDR3 region has 13 residues. Trimming shortened V by 6 bases and J by 6 bases, and 15 bases separated the two germline ends. The germline gives CDR1 SGHVS, CDR2 FQNEAQ. The CDR3 DNA reads TGTGCCAGCAGAACCAGGGGAAAACCCGAGCAGTACTTC. It yields the protein CASRTRGKPEQYF.

The V gene is TRBV12-5, the J gene TRBJ2-1, with TRBD2 matching 9 bases. CDR3 length equals 15 residues. After removal of 0 bases from V and 9 bases from J, the junction contained 6 bases not matched to a gene. Germline assignment: CDR1 LGHNT and CDR2 FRNRAP. The CDR3 reads CASGLVLAGVTEQFF. The CDR3 nucleotides read TGTGCTAGTGGTTTGGTATTAGCGGGAGTAACTGAGCAGTTCTTC.

This clonotype was seen ten or more times. J is TRBJ2-7 and V is TRBV12-3 or TRBV12-4; 10 positions match TRBD2. V was clipped by 6 bases and J by 3 bases; unmatched bases: 5. CDR3 length equals 14 residues. DNA for the CDR3: TGTGCCAGCAGCCCGACTAGCGGGCGCTACGAGCAGTACTTC. It is translated as CASSPTSGRYEQYF.

The chain couples TRBV7-2 to TRBJ2-7, with 8 bases aligning to TRBD1. The ends lost 5 bases at V and 3 bases at J; junction bases unmatched: 6. From germline, CDR1 is SGHTA and CDR2 FQGNSA. CDR3 length: 14 amino acids. This chain's CDR3 is CASSPRQGRYEQYF. The CDR3 nucleotides read TGTGCCAGCAGCCCCCGACAGGGGCGCTACGAGCAGTACTTC.

The rearrangement links TRBV12-3 or TRBV12-4 to TRBJ1-5; D perhaps matches TRBD1 (6 bases). This CDR3 is built from 14 residues. V dropped 3 bases and J dropped 7 bases, with 13 bases sitting between them. This chain's CDR3 is CASSFIRGRQPQHF. The CDR3 DNA follows: TGTGCCAGCAGTTTTATCAGGGGCCGGCAGCCCCAGCATTTT.

This sequence joins TRBV20-1 and TRBJ2-5; 12 nucleotides line up with TRBD2. From germline, CDR1 is DFQATT and CDR2 SNEGSKA (reference sequence). With 6 bases clipped from V and 4 bases from J, the junction kept 12 bases outside the gene matches. The CDR3 runs 16 residues. The CDR3 sequence is CSAQPTSGSIPETQYF. The CDR3 region has the DNA TGCAGTGCACAACCGACTAGCGGGAGTATTCCAGAGACCCAGTACTTC.

The table lists this clonotype with a few counts. The chain combines TRBV12-3 or TRBV12-4 with TRBJ2-2; TRBD2 is a possible D gene (5 bases). The CDR3 is made up of 13 amino acids. With 3 bases removed from V and 5 bases from J, the gap between germline ends came to 7 bases. Here the CDR3 reads CASSFWETGELFF. The DNA of the CDR3 is TGTGCCAGCAGTTTTTGGGAGACCGGGGAGCTGTTTTTT.

The rearrangement uses TRBV6-2 or TRBV6-3 and TRBJ2-1; D is unclear. V was pared by 5 bases and J by 4 bases, with 9 bases between. Germline CDR1 and CDR2: MNHEY and SVGEGT. The CDR3 contains 13 residues. CDR3 loop: CASSRFSYNEQFF. In DNA, the CDR3 is TGTGCCAGCAGTCGGTTCTCGTACAATGAGCAGTTCTTC.

The chain is built from TRBV12-3 or TRBV12-4 and TRBJ1-2; D is uncertain. The CDR3 contains 14 residues. The V end lost 2 bases, the J end lost 14 bases, and 21 bases lay between the germline ends. In DNA form, the CDR3 reads TGTGCCAGCAGTTTATTTGGCGGCAATGGGGATAGTACCTTC. Amino acid sequence: CASSLFGGNGDSTF.

This clonotype was counted only a few times. The rearrangement uses TRBV5-1 and TRBJ2-3, with TRBD2 matching 10 bases. CDR3 size: 16 residues. The V gene's germline CDR1 is SGHRS and CDR2 YFSETQ. The junction had 6 bases not matched to a gene; V was cut back by 4 bases and J by 1 base. CDR3: CASSQVAGGRTDTQYF. The CDR3 nucleotides read TGCGCCAGCAGCCAAGTAGCGGGAGGACGCACAGATACGCAGTATTTT.

V usage is TRBV28 and J usage is TRBJ2-7, with D possibly called TRBD1 or TRBD2 (5 bases each). Per germline, CDR1 MDHEN and CDR2 SYDVKM. This CDR3 is built from 14 residues. Trimming stripped 3 bases from V and 3 bases from J, with 12 bases between. In nucleotides, the CDR3 is TGTGCCAGCAGTTTCCCGGGACGGATCTACGAGCAGTACTTC. Its translation: CASSFPGRIYEQYF.

V and J are TRBV12-3 or TRBV12-4 and TRBJ1-5; a weak D match, TRBD1 (6 bases). V was clipped by 4 bases and J by 9 bases, with 22 bases between them. This CDR3 has 16 residues. The CDR3 loop reads CASSYQPGGAEGPQHF. The CDR3 region has the DNA TGTGCCAGCAGTTACCAGCCCGGGGGGGCCGAAGGGCCCCAGCATTTT.

This clonotype was seen more than once but under ten times. The chain couples TRBV15 to TRBJ2-2; D gene unclear. Trimming stripped 5 bases from V and 2 bases from J, with 18 bases between. Germline assignment: CDR1 LNHNV and CDR2 YYDKDF (reference sequence). The CDR3 extends over 17 amino acids. The CDR3 loop reads CATSARPRGINTGELFF. DNA of the CDR3: TGTGCCACCAGCGCACGTCCTCGAGGTATCAACACCGGGGAGCTGTTTTTT.

The rearrangement joins TRBV10-3 to TRBJ2-7, with 12 nucleotides matching TRBD2. CDR3 length equals 18 residues. The V and J ends lost 2 bases and 2 bases, in that order; junction bases with no gene match: 10. Germline V lookup: CDR1 ENHRY, CDR2 SYGVKD. For the CDR3, the DNA is TGTGCCATCAGTGAGGTCAGAGGAGGACTAGCGGGGCCCTACGAGCAGTACTTC. It translates to CAISEVRGGLAGPYEQYF.

The rearrangement uses TRBV5-1 and TRBJ2-2; 9 positions agree with TRBD2. Unmatched junction bases numbered 4, after V lost 4 bases and J lost 6 bases. There are 14 residues in the CDR3. From germline, CDR1 is SGHRS and CDR2 YFSETQ. CDR3 nucleotide sequence: TGCGCCAGCAGCCCCGGACTAGCGCCCGGGGAGCTGTTTTTT. The encoded protein is CASSPGLAPGELFF.

This clonotype was observed a handful of times. This chain joins TRBV20-1 and TRBJ1-5, with D possibly being TRBD1 (6 bases). Trimming removed 2 bases at V and 0 bases at J, with 17 bases between. The CDR3 extends over 17 amino acids. Looked up from germline, CDR1 is DFQATT and CDR2 is SNEGSKA (reference sequence). As DNA, the CDR3 is TGCAGTGCTAGAAGGAACAGGGAGGGTTATAGCAATCAGCCCCAGCATTTT. Protein sequence: CSARRNREGYSNQPQHF.

To note about this clonotype: The junction differs from germline at one of its ends, possibly a read error. V is TRBV3-1 and J is TRBJ2-1, with D perhaps TRBD1 or TRBD2 (5 bases each). This CDR3 region has 13 residues. Germline V gene lookup returns CDR1 LGHDT and CDR2 YNNKEL (reference sequence). In nucleotides, the CDR3 is TGTGCCAACAGCCTGACGCATATTGGGGGGCAGTTCTTC. It yields the protein CANSLTHIGGQFF.

The chain has TRBV4-3 and TRBJ2-3; D remains unclear. V was clipped by 0 bases and J by 2 bases, with 9 bases between them. The CDR3 runs 15 residues. CDR1 and CDR2 from the germline V gene are LGHNA and YSLEER. CDR3 coding DNA: TGCGCCAGCAGCCAAGAACCGGGTCACACAGATACGCAGTATTTT. As protein: CASSQEPGHTDTQYF.

This clonotype was seen more than once but under ten times. The chain employs TRBV6-5 and TRBJ1-6; no reliable D call. CDR1 and CDR2 from the germline V gene are MNHEY and SVGAGI. V dropped 3 bases and J dropped 7 bases, with 7 bases sitting between them. This CDR3 contains 13 residues. The CDR3 protein is CASSYSINSPLHF. The CDR3 DNA sequence: TGTGCCAGCAGTTATTCCATCAATTCACCCCTCCACTTT.